The clone carrying this T cell receptor (beta chain) has a single count. The germline V gene encodes CDR1 SGHTA and CDR2 FQGTGA. The V and J ends lost 3 bases and 1 base, in that order; junction bases with no gene match: 12. CDR3 size: 18 residues. This specimen comes from a study of blood T cell repertoires in COVID-19. For the study at large: Whether acute or convalescent, the COVID-19 samples came from the United States, Italy and Spain. T cells, B-cell-depleted T cells, or PBMCs supplied cDNA or gDNA.

Authors' analysis steps: How many nucleated cells were present was estimated from reference gene primer amplification. The protocol was immunoSEQ multiplex PCR, while the TCRdb copy is restricted to in-frame clones and leaves out a portion. V, J and clone size reflect that table, while D and trimming were determined from the DNA. The table records roughly 180,000 clones, roughly three quarters of them present only once. The TCR originated in a woman aged 45-59 years with active or convalescent COVID-19. Specimen: peripheral blood. The genes are TRBV7-3 and TRBJ2-7, with 10 bases lining up with TRBD2. CDR3 protein: CASSFRLAGDAISYEQYF. CDR3 sequence (DNA): TGTGCCAGCAGCTTTCGACTAGCGGGCGACGCGATTTCCTACGAGCAGTACTTC.